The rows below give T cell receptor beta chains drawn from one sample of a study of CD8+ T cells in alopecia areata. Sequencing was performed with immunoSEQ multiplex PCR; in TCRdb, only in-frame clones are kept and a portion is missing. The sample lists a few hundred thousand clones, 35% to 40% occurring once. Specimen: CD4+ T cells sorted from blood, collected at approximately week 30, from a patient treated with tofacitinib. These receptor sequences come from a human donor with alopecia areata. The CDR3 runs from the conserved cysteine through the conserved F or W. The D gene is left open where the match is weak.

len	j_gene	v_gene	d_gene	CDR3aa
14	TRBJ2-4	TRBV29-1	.	CSVERLLAKNIQYF
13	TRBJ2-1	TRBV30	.	CAWTTGQPNEQFF
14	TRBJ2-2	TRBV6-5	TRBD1	CASSRTGHTGELFF
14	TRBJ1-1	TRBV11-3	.	CASSLRGSGTEAFF
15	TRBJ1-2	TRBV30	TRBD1	CAWSRQGGANYGYTF
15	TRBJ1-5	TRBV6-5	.	CASSPVGGAIQPQHF
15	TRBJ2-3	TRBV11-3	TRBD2	CASSRTSGSGDTQYF
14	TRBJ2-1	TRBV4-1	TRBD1	CASSQPQGVRDQIF
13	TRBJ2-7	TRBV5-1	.	CASSLGVAYEQYF
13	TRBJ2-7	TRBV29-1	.	CSVGGPSSYEQYF
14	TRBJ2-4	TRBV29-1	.	CSVESSLRGEGQYF
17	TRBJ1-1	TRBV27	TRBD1	CASSSDRGSPSRAEAFF
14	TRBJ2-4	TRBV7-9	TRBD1	CASSTYNRGNIQYF
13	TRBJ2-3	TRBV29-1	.	CSVASRFTDTQYF
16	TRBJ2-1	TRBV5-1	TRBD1	CASSLVTGQGANEQFF
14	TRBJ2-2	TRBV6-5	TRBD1	CASSYQDRAGELFF
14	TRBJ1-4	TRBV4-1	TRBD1	CASSQPGQGAKLFF
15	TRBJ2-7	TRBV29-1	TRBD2	CSVDDLAGVRYEQYF
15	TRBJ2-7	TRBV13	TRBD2	CASSLEVAGAYEQYF
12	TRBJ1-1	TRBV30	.	CAWSETGTEAFF
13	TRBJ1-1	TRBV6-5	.	CASSLGRGTEAFF
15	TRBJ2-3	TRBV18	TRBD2	CASSPPLAGTDTQYF
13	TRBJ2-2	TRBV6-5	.	CASSYGGTGELFF
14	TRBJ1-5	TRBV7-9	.	CASSPIGPNQPQHF
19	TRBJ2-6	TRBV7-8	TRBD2	CASSRTGTSGVGRANVLTF
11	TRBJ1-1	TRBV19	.	CASNTNTEAFF
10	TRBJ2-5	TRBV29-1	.	CSAGGETQYF
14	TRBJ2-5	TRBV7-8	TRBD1	CASSQGAGSETQYF
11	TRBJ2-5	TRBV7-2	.	CASSFRETQYF
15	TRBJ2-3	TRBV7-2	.	CASSLYGALTDTQYF
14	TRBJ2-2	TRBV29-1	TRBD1	CSVPDRGITGELFF
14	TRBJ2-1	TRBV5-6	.	CASSKPVLGNEQFF
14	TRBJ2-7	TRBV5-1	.	CASSHQGRAYEQYF
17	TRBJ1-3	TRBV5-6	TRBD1	CASSPGPGQYSGNTIYF
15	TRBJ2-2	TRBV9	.	CASSVRLTNTGELFF
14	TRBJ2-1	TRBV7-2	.	CASSLVSAYNEQFF
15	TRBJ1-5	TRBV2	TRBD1	CASSGDRAGNQPQHF